Listed below are T cell receptor beta chains from one sample, sequenced in a study of shared clonotypes between healthy human individuals. Sequenced by immunoSEQ multiplex PCR; TCRdb stores in-frame clones only, minus some. The sample includes about 2.2 million clones, roughly 91% seen only once; the top ten take under 2%. Input material: naive CD8+ T cells from PBMCs. These receptors all come from a young man in good health. Some clones in this sample may be carry-over from other donors' samples. Both conserved end residues are part of each CDR3. The D gene is left open where the match is weak. Clone size is given for some rows only: seen once, a few or many times, or a class if the clone is expanded.

once	NA	TRBV2	TRBJ2-7	TGTGCCAGCGTGGGCGGGGTCTCCTACGAGCAGTACTTC	CASVGGVSYEQYF
NA	TRBD1	TRBV6-4	TRBJ1-5	TGTGCCAGCAGTGAGGGGACAGCCTATAGCAATCAGCCCCAGCATTTT	CASSEGTAYSNQPQHF
once	NA	TRBV28	TRBJ2-7	TGTGCCAGCAGTTTCCCCCACGAGCAGTACTTC	CASSFPHEQYF
once	TRBD1	TRBV4-1	TRBJ2-2	TGCGCCAGCAGCCAATATGGACAGGGAGCGGGCACCGGGGAGCTGTTTTTT	CASSQYGQGAGTGELFF
NA	NA	TRBV4-1	TRBJ2-7	TGCGCCAGCAGCCGCTGGTCCAGGGAGAGCTCCTACGAGCAGTACTTC	CASSRWSRESSYEQYF
NA	TRBD1	TRBV2	TRBJ1-2	TGTGCCAGCCAGGGGGCGTTTGGCTACACCTTC	CASQGAFGYTF
once	NA	TRBV7-6	TRBJ1-5	TGTGCCAGCAGCCCTGCGCGGGGGGATCAGCCCCAGCATTTT	CASSPARGDQPQHF
NA	TRBD1	TRBV15	TRBJ2-1	TGTGCCACCAGCAACAGGGGGAACTACAATGAGCAGTTCTTC	CATSNRGNYNEQFF
NA	NA	TRBV30	TRBJ2-7	TGTGCCTGGAGTGTACTTGGAGGGATGGTCGAGCAGTACTTC	CAWSVLGGMVEQYF
once	NA	TRBV27	TRBJ2-1	TGTGCCAGCGCCTCGGGGGTCTCCTACAATGAGCAGTTCTTC	CASASGVSYNEQFF
NA	TRBD2	TRBV9	TRBJ2-1	TGTGCCAGCAGCGTAGTCGCGGGAGGGGCCTATGAGCAGTTCTTC	CASSVVAGGAYEQFF
NA	NA	TRBV5-4	TRBJ2-7	TGTGCCAGCAGCTTGGAAGCGGACTACGAGCAGTACTTC	CASSLEADYEQYF
once	NA	TRBV4-1	TRBJ2-2	TGCGCCAGCAGCCAAGCCCAGCGGGTCCTGAACACCGGGGAGCTGTTTTTT	CASSQAQRVLNTGELFF
NA	NA	TRBV5-6	TRBJ1-1	TGTGCCAGCAGCTTGGTTAACACTGAAGCTTTCTTT	CASSLVNTEAFF
NA	NA	TRBV4-3	TRBJ1-5	TGCGCCAGCAGCCAAGAATCTCGGGTCGGGATGAGCAATCAGCCCCAGCATTTT	CASSQESRVGMSNQPQHF
NA	TRBD2	TRBV30	TRBJ2-1	TGTGCCTGGAGCCCTAGCGGGAGTCGGAATGAGCAGTTCTTC	CAWSPSGSRNEQFF
NA	NA	TRBV29-1	TRBJ2-1	TGCAGCGCCCTGGCCCCCTCCAATGAGCAGTTCTTC	CSALAPSNEQFF
NA	NA	TRBV5-3	TRBJ2-1	TGTGCCAGAAGAATGAGAGGATACAATGAGCAGTTCTTC	CARRMRGYNEQFF
NA	TRBD1	TRBV9	TRBJ2-1	TGTGCCAGCAGCGAGCGGACAGGCTTCCATGAGCAGTTCTTC	CASSERTGFHEQFF
NA	NA	TRBV4-1	TRBJ2-7	TGCGCCAGCAGCCATACAGGCTACGAGCAGTACTTC	CASSHTGYEQYF
NA	NA	TRBV7-3	TRBJ2-7	TGTGCCAGCAGCAACGGAATCAGGGGTAACGAGCAGTACTTC	CASSNGIRGNEQYF
NA	NA	TRBV27	TRBJ2-1	TGTGCCAGCAGTCCATCCCGAGGTCCCGCCCCCAATGAGCAGTTCTTC	CASSPSRGPAPNEQFF
NA	TRBD2	TRBV28	TRBJ2-1	TGTGCCAGCAGTTTAGGTTGGCGGGAGGGGTACAATGAGCAGTTCTTC	CASSLGWREGYNEQFF
NA	TRBD2	TRBV7-9	TRBJ2-5	TGTGCCAGCAGCTTACTTGAAGCTAGCGGACAAGAGACCCAGTACTTC	CASSLLEASGQETQYF
NA	NA	TRBV19	TRBJ2-1	TGTGCCAGTAGTCCAACCCCCGGACATTACAATGAGCAGTTCTTC	CASSPTPGHYNEQFF
NA	NA	TRBV6-1	TRBJ2-7	TGTGCCAGCAGTGAATTATCGGTGAGGGGACACGAAATTTACGAGCAGTACTTC	CASSELSVRGHEIYEQYF